The 27 T cell receptor beta chains in this list originate from one sample, sequenced in a study of post-analysis software for immune sequencing data. Study observations and caveats: Among roughly five TRBV segments more frequent in patients than controls were TRBV5-6, TRBV5-1 and TRBV20-1.

Their cognate antigens are unknown. Libraries were made from TCR beta cDNA, and they carried unique molecular identifiers. From the PCR reads, TCRdb called clonotypes with MiXCR, one entry per CDR3 protein. Here the sample spans roughly 430,000 distinct CDR3 sequences, more than 30% being singletons. The sequencing input was blood. The receptors shown here come from a girl under 10 years old with multiple sclerosis.

This rearrangement joins TRBV29-1 to TRBJ2-5, with D uncertain. V was trimmed by 5 bases and J by 1 base, leaving 8 bases between them. CDR1 is SQVTM, CDR2 ANQGSEA, per germline. CDR3 length: 12 amino acids. CDR3: CSVRSFQETQYF. The CDR3 DNA sequence: TGCAGCGTTCGGTCATTCCAAGAGACCCAGTACTTC.

This clonotype was observed a handful of times. The chain couples TRBV28 to TRBJ2-1, with 7 bases identical to TRBD2. J lost 2 bases, V lost 1 base, and 2 bases had no gene match. The length of the CDR3 is 15 residues. Germline V CDR1 and CDR2: MDHEN, SYDVKM. CDR3 loop: CASSLLGGTYNEQFF. Here the CDR3 DNA reads TGTGCCAGCAGTTTATTGGGGGGGACCTACAATGAGCAGTTCTTC.

The V call is TRBV3-1, the J call TRBJ2-7; 11 nucleotides align to TRBD2. Trimming took 6 bases from V and 5 from J; bases not matched to a gene: 9. Per germline, CDR1 LGHDT and CDR2 YNNKEL (reference sequence). The CDR3 has 15 residues. The CDR3 nucleotides read TGTGCCAGCAGTCTAACTAGCGGGAGAAAACACGAGCAGTACTTC. Translating it yields CASSLTSGRKHEQYF.

V is TRBV20-1 and J is TRBJ2-1; D may be TRBD1 or TRBD2 (7 bases each). With 2 bases removed from V and 1 base from J, the gap between germline ends came to 24 bases. The CDR3 consists of 19 residues. Germline V gene lookup returns CDR1 DFQATT and CDR2 SNEGSKA (reference sequence). The chain's CDR3 is CSARSGGGRAPYSYNEQFF. CDR3 DNA sequence: TGCAGTGCTAGATCAGGGGGAGGGAGGGCCCCTTATTCCTACAATGAGCAGTTCTTC.

The CDR3 bases are TGTGCCAGCAGCTTACGGAAGGGCGAGGGAATAAGTGGGGCCAACGTCCTGACTTTC. This gives the protein CASSLRKGEGISGANVLTF. The genes are TRBV11-2 and TRBJ2-6; weak D call: TRBD2 (5 bases). This CDR3 region has 19 residues. The germline V gene encodes CDR1 SGHAT and CDR2 FQNNGV. V lost 2 bases and J 3 bases, leaving 20 bases between the germline ends.

V gene TRBV6-5 combines with J gene TRBJ2-1; D not certain. V lost 8 bases, J lost 0 bases, and 14 bases lay in between. Germline CDR1 is MNHEY and CDR2 is SVGAGI. The CDR3 runs to 15 residues. The CDR3 coding sequence is TGTGCCAGCCGTCTATCTTTGGGCTCCTACAATGAGCAGTTCTTC. Its translation: CASRLSLGSYNEQFF.

V gene TRBV6-5 combines with J gene TRBJ1-1; a weak D match, TRBD1 (5 bases). V lost 10 bases and J lost 3, with 21 bases in between. CDR1 and CDR2 (germline): MNHEY, SVGAGI. This CDR3 comprises 15 residues. CDR3 nucleotides: TGTGCCACCACATACCACGTGAGGGGATACACTGAAGCTTTCTTT. Its translation is CATTYHVRGYTEAFF.

V gene TRBV3-1 combines with J gene TRBJ2-7; tentatively, D is TRBD1 (5 bases). The germline V gene has CDR1 LGHDT and CDR2 YNNKEL (reference sequence). Between the trimmed V and J ends, which lost 1 base and 2 bases, there was a span of 9 bases. There are 14 residues in the CDR3. The CDR3 DNA reads as TGTGCCAGCAGCCAAGGCAGGGCCCCCTACGAGCAGTACTTC. Its protein product is CASSQGRAPYEQYF.

This clonotype was picked up a small number of times. The chain employs TRBV5-5 and TRBJ2-1; 11 bases are shared with TRBD1. CDR3 size: 15 residues. V was clipped by 9 bases and J by 8 bases; unmatched bases: 13. From germline, CDR1 is SGHKS and CDR2 YYEKEE (reference sequence). The CDR3 protein is CATTNGQGAGYEQFF. For the CDR3, the DNA is TGTGCCACTACGAATGGACAGGGGGCGGGCTATGAGCAGTTCTTC. Full variable domain (remainder filled in from reference TRBV5-5 and TRBJ2-1): DAGVTQSPTHLIKTRGQQVTLRCSPISGHKSVSWYQQVLGQGPQFIFQYYEKEERGRGNFPDRFSARQFPNYSSELNVNALLLGDSALYLCATTNGQGAGYEQFFGPGTRLTVL.

This clonotype has a handful of counts. One end of the junction fails to match germline, which may point to a read error. V gene TRBV11-2 combines with J gene TRBJ2-1, with TRBD2 matching over 13 bases. The CDR3 consists of 18 residues. Germline assignment: CDR1 SGHAT and CDR2 FQNNGV. Here the CDR3 reads CASSLVGAGTSGKAEQFF. The CDR3 region has the DNA TGTGCCAGTAGCTTAGTAGGAGCCGGGACTAGCGGGAAGGCTGAGCAGTTCTTC.

The chain recombines TRBV7-9 with TRBJ2-2; TRBD2 aligns across 11 bases. The CDR3 is 16 amino acids. Germline values: CDR1 SEHNR, CDR2 FQNEAQ (reference sequence). The V and J ends lost 6 bases and 6 bases, in that order; junction bases with no gene match: 9. This CDR3 reads CASSPWMGLAAGELFF. The CDR3 nucleotides are TGTGCCAGCAGTCCCTGGATGGGACTAGCGGCCGGGGAGCTGTTTTTT.

The rearrangement joins TRBV20-1 to TRBJ2-7; D is perhaps TRBD2 (6 bases). This CDR3 has 14 amino acids. Trimming left V 3 bases short and J 2 bases short, with 14 bases between. Germline V gene sequence: CDR1 DFQATT, CDR2 SNEGSKA (reference sequence). CDR3 loop: CSARGGLSTYEQYF. The DNA of the CDR3 is TGCAGTGCTAGGGGGGGATTGTCAACCTACGAGCAGTACTTC.

This clonotype turned up a few times. The chain carries TRBV9 and TRBJ2-2; a possible D gene is TRBD2 (6 bases). Germline CDR1 and CDR2: SGDLS and YYNGEE. The ends were cut back, 1 base at V and 4 bases at J, with 11 bases in the middle. The CDR3 consists of 15 residues. The CDR3 protein is CASSVRAGPTGELFF. The CDR3, as DNA: TGTGCCAGCAGCGTACGGGCGGGGCCCACCGGGGAGCTGTTTTTT.

The chain carries TRBV27 and TRBJ1-2, with D unclear. V gave up 0 bases and J gave up 3 bases, with 14 bases separating them. The CDR3 is 16 amino acids. CDR1 and CDR2 (germline): MNHEY, SMNVEV (reference sequence). The CDR3 DNA is TGTGCCAGCAGTTTATCAGGGCGGGGTCCCCACTATGGCTACACCTTC. Protein: CASSLSGRGPHYGYTF.

A word on this clonotype: At one boundary the junction diverges from the germline segment, which might be a read error. This chain joins TRBV28 and TRBJ2-7, with D tentatively TRBD2 (5 bases). This CDR3 region has 16 residues. Looked up from germline, CDR1 is MDHEN and CDR2 is SYDVKM. CDR3 amino acids: CTSHVTSGQPRDEQYF. CDR3 sequence (DNA): TGTACCAGCCATGTGACGAGCGGTCAGCCGAGGGACGAGCAGTACTTC. The entire variable domain, with the rest obtained from reference TRBV28 and TRBJ2-7, is as follows: DVKVTQSSRYLVKRTGEKVFLECVQDMDHENMFWYRQDPGLGLRLIYFSYDVKMKEKGDIPEGYSVSREKKERFSLILESASTNQTSMYLCTSHVTSGQPRDEQYFGPGTRLTVT.

This chain joins TRBV12-3 or TRBV12-4 and TRBJ2-1, with D possibly matching TRBD2 (6 bases). CDR3 size: 13 residues. CDR3 region: CAIREMVVNEQFF. The CDR3 DNA sequence: TGTGCAATACGGGAGATGGTAGTAAATGAGCAGTTCTTC.

The rearrangement joins TRBV11-2 to TRBJ2-1; TRBD2 is a possible D gene (6 bases). Germline CDR1 reads SGHAT; CDR2 reads FQNNGV. The germline V and J ends were trimmed by 4 bases and 9 bases, with 19 bases remaining between them. The CDR3 sequence is 15 residues long. CDR3 coding DNA: TGTGCCAGCAGCTCCGATCTGGCGGGGTCGGGTGAGCAGTTCTTC. Its protein product is CASSSDLAGSGEQFF. Looking up the rest from reference TRBV11-2 and TRBJ2-1 gives the full variable domain: EAGVAQSPRYKIIEKRQSVAFWCNPISGHATLYWYQQILGQGPKLLIQFQNNGVVDDSQLPKDRFSAERLKGVDSTLKIQPAKLEDSAVYLCASSSDLAGSGEQFFGPGTRLTVL.

The chain links TRBV12-3 or TRBV12-4 to TRBJ2-1, with a weak D call TRBD2 (5 bases). The CDR3 consists of 12 residues. V shed 3 bases and J shed 7 bases, with 7 bases lying between them. The CDR3 region is CASSLEVNEQFF. As DNA, the CDR3 is TGTGCCAGCAGTTTGGAGGTAAATGAGCAGTTCTTC.

This rearrangement joins TRBV18 to TRBJ2-5; 9 bases are shared with TRBD1. The J call may not be correct, given that the DNA end is closer to TRBJ2-7. Germline V gene sequence: CDR1 KGHSH, CDR2 LQKENI. CDR3 length: 13 residues. The CDR3 DNA follows: TGTGCCAGCTCACCGGGACAGGGCCACGAGCAGTACTTC. It codes for CASSPGQGHEQYF.

This clonotype was counted a few times. V gene TRBV5-4 combines with J gene TRBJ2-3, with D unresolved. Germline V gene data show CDR1 as SGHNT and CDR2 as YYREEE (reference sequence). The V end lost 4 bases, the J end lost 4 bases, and 7 bases lay between the germline ends. The CDR3 sequence is 12 residues long. Here the CDR3 DNA reads TGTGCCAGCAGCCCAACCTCAGATACGCAGTATTTT. The encoded protein is CASSPTSDTQYF.

This sequence joins TRBV5-1 and TRBJ1-6, with TRBD1 identical over 7 bases. The CDR3 sequence is 17 residues long. CDR1 is SGHRS, CDR2 YFSETQ, per germline. J gave up 4 bases and V 1 base, and 8 bases lay outside the gene matches. CDR3 loop: CASSLTQGTAYNSPLHF. CDR3 in DNA: TGCGCCAGCAGCTTGACCCAAGGGACAGCATATAATTCACCCCTCCACTTT.

V gene TRBV7-8 combines with J gene TRBJ2-5, with 11 positions matching TRBD1. Germline-derived CDR1 and CDR2 are SGHVS and FQNEAQ. The length of the CDR3 is 15 residues. After removal of 8 bases from V and 11 bases from J, the junction contained 16 bases not matched to a gene. The CDR3: CASGVTGTGGREQYF. CDR3 DNA sequence: TGTGCCAGCGGAGTAACCGGGACAGGGGGTAGAGAGCAGTACTTC.

V gene TRBV7-8 combines with J gene TRBJ2-1, with a possible D match to TRBD1 (6 bases). CDR1 is SGHVS, CDR2 FQNEAQ, per germline. The CDR3 has 16 amino acids. With 2 bases removed from V and 5 bases from J, the gap between germline ends came to 16 bases. CDR3 loop: CASSLTGSSSDNEQFF. The CDR3 DNA follows: TGTGCCAGCAGCTTAACAGGGAGTTCCTCGGACAATGAGCAGTTCTTC.

This rearrangement joins TRBV28 to TRBJ1-2; 8 bases fit TRBD1. CDR1 and CDR2 (germline): MDHEN, SYDVKM. The CDR3 is 15 amino acids. V shed 11 bases and J 7 bases; nucleotides not matched to a gene: 18. CDR3 nucleotides: TGTGCCGGGAGAGGACAGGGACAAGCTGGAGCTGGCTACACCTTC. Amino acids: CAGRGQGQAGAGYTF.

This clonotype was detected a few times. This chain uses TRBV29-1 with TRBJ2-1; unclear D gene. V gave up 0 bases and J gave up 6 bases, with 6 bases separating them. Germline-derived CDR1 and CDR2 are SQVTM and ANQGSEA. CDR3 length: 12 amino acids. The CDR3: CSVEDAFNEQFF. CDR3 nucleotide sequence: TGCAGCGTTGAAGATGCCTTCAATGAGCAGTTCTTC.

This clonotype was detected only a few times. V is TRBV6-1 and J is TRBJ1-2; 8 nucleotides align to TRBD1. V gave up 10 bases and J gave up 6 bases; unmatched junction bases: 13. This CDR3 contains 14 residues. CDR1 MNHNS and CDR2 SASEGT come from the germline V gene. DNA for the CDR3: TGTGCCACCCGAGGGACAGGAGCCTGCAATGGCTACACCTTC. Its protein is CATRGTGACNGYTF.

In this sample, this clonotype turned up once. A junction end diverges from the germline sequence, so it may reflect a read error. The rearrangement joins TRBV14 to TRBJ2-5; D is possibly TRBD2 (7 bases). CDR1 and CDR2 from the germline V gene are SGHDN and FVKESK. The CDR3 consists of 14 residues. This chain's CDR3 is CASCQSRGGETQYF. DNA for the CDR3: TGTGCCAGCTGCCAAAGCAGGGGAGGGGAGACCCAGTACTTC.